Below are 9 T cell receptor beta chains sequenced from a single sample in a study of T cell repertoires in cytomegalovirus infection (dated by TCRdb to about 2019). Instrument used: Illumina HiSeq 1500. The public reads were reprocessed in TCRdb via fastp at Q25 and MiXCR, keeping in-frame beta chains. Each CDR3 protein appears once, grouped with its most common genes and DNA. The sample contains some 600,000 distinct CDR3 sequences, approximately 25% of them found a single time. Of the sample, around 7.6% falls within the top ten clones. Sequenced input: CD8+ T cells from PBMCs. The origin of the receptors is a human donor in good health (CMV status not recorded). Some clones in this sample may be carry-over from other donors' samples.

This clonotype was counted ten times or more. In DNA, the CDR3 is TGTGCCAGCGGTCCTGAGAGGCCTAACTATGGCTACACCTTC. It codes for CASGPERPNYGYTF. The chain is built from TRBV7-6 and TRBJ1-2; D is unresolved. Deletions cut 8 bases from V and 0 bases from J, with 13 bases between. CDR1 and CDR2 from the germline V gene are SGHVS and FNYEAQ. The CDR3 sequence is 14 residues long.

CDR3 sequence reads: CASSQEAQGNQPQHF. DNA for the CDR3: TGCGCCAGCAGCCAAGAGGCGCAGGGCAATCAGCCCCAGCATTTT. This rearrangement joins TRBV4-1 to TRBJ1-5; no clear D gene. V dropped 0 bases and J dropped 2 bases, with 8 bases sitting between them. The CDR3 spans 15 residues. The germline gives CDR1 MGHRA, CDR2 YSYEKL.

In this sample, this clonotype turned up a few times. The chain uses TRBV5-1 and TRBJ1-4, with 7 bases that match TRBD1. Germline V lookup: CDR1 SGHRS, CDR2 YFSETQ. The CDR3 runs 16 residues. V lost 0 bases and J lost 5; bases outside the gene matches: 7. DNA of the CDR3: TGCGCCAGCAGCTTGGAGCCGACAGGGCTGAATGAAAAACTGTTTTTT. Its protein is CASSLEPTGLNEKLFF.

This clonotype came up a few times. This chain links TRBV4-1 with TRBJ2-7, with D maybe TRBD1 (6 bases). The CDR3 spans 15 residues. From germline, CDR1 is MGHRA and CDR2 YSYEKL. Trimming took 2 bases from V and 5 from J, leaving 16 bases between them. This chain's CDR3 is CASSQLPGDINEQYF. Here the CDR3 DNA reads TGCGCCAGCAGCCAATTACCAGGGGACATCAACGAGCAGTACTTC.

This clonotype was seen more than once but under ten times. The chain links TRBV4-3 to TRBJ2-3; 13 nucleotides agree with TRBD2. V lost 0 bases, J lost 5 bases, and 2 bases stayed unmatched. CDR3 length: 16 residues. Germline CDR1 reads LGHNA; CDR2 reads YSLEER. DNA for the CDR3: TGCGCCAGCAGCCAAGATACTAGCGGGGGGGAAGATACGCAGTATTTT. Translated: CASSQDTSGGEDTQYF.

This clonotype was picked up many times. The chain employs TRBV7-3 and TRBJ2-1, with a weak D call TRBD1 (6 bases). CDR1 is SGHTA, CDR2 FQGTGA, per germline. The CDR3 covers 13 residues. Trimming pared 5 bases from V and 8 bases from J, leaving 13 bases between. The CDR3 DNA reads as TGTGCCAGCAGCACGACAGGTTTCTATGAGCAGTTCTTC. It is translated as CASSTTGFYEQFF. Filled out from reference TRBV7-3 and TRBJ2-1, the complete variable domain reads GAGVSQTPSNKVTEKGKYVELRCDPISGHTALYWYRQSLGQGPEFLIYFQGTGAADDSGLPNDRFFAVRPEGSVSTLKIQRTERGDSAVYLCASSTTGFYEQFFGPGTRLTVL.

This clonotype appeared many times. The V and J genes are TRBV12-5 and TRBJ2-1, with TRBD2 matching 7 bases. The length of the CDR3 is 14 residues. Germline V gene data show CDR1 as LGHNT and CDR2 as FRNRAP. V lost 4 bases to trimming and J lost 6 bases; unmatched junction nucleotides: 6. The CDR3 DNA reads as TGTGCTAGTGGTTACCGACTAGCCTCCAATGAGCAGTTCTTC. It is translated as CASGYRLASNEQFF. Variable domain in full (rest from reference TRBV12-5 and TRBJ2-1): DARVTQTPRHKVTEMGQEVTMRCQPILGHNTVFWYRQTMMQGLELLAYFRNRAPLDDSGMPKDRFSAEMPDATLATLKIQPSEPRDSAVYFCASGYRLASNEQFFGPGTRLTVL.

The chain links TRBV7-2 to TRBJ1-4; no reliable D call. CDR1 and CDR2 (germline): SGHTA, FQGNSA. V lost 1 base and J 6 bases, leaving 18 bases between the germline ends. This CDR3 contains 17 residues. CDR3 sequence (DNA): TGTGCCAGCAGCTTAGTTCCCAGAACGGACGGAGATGAAAAACTGTTTTTT. Its protein is CASSLVPRTDGDEKLFF.

This clonotype appeared many times. The V and J genes are TRBV10-3 and TRBJ2-7, with a possible D match to TRBD2 (6 bases). Trimming left V 4 bases short and J 5 bases short, with 12 bases between. The length of the CDR3 is 13 residues. The germline V gene encodes CDR1 ENHRY and CDR2 SYGVKD. CDR3 coding DNA: TGTGCCATCAGTGTTCCCCGGGGGAACGAGCAGTACTTC. Its translation: CAISVPRGNEQYF.